This T cell receptor (beta chain) came from a study of cytomegalovirus exposure and HLA in healthy donors. Turning to the study itself: When 350 to 400 donors were genotyped, 80% to 90% of them were found to fall in the Caucasian-associated ancestry cluster. Study results and caveats: On later analysis, the bulk of CMV-associated TCR beta chains appeared to be HLA-restricted. In vitro testing confirmed a few CMV-associated chains as specific for CMV antigens.

The CDR3 contains 13 residues. V lost 4 bases to trimming and J lost 7 bases; unmatched junction nucleotides: 6. The germline V gene has CDR1 LNHDA and CDR2 SQIVND (reference sequence). Concerning this clone itself: What it recognizes is unknown.

With 60 Vbeta and 13 Jbeta primers, the PCR was carried out. Original data processing: About 11 million shared chains were among the roughly 78 million unique TCR beta chains that a later analysis counted. This table comes from immunoSEQ multiplex PCR, and its TCRdb copy is limited to in-frame clones, with some not included. That table is the source of V, J and clone size, and D and trimming were worked out from the DNA. The repertoire holds some 150,000 clones, with around 70% as singletons. This TCR was sampled from a young man in good health and CMV-seronegative. The chain couples TRBV19 to TRBJ1-2, with 7 bases identical to TRBD1. The sample was PBMCs. The CDR3 protein is CASSSQGDGGYTF. The CDR3 nucleotides read TGTGCCAGTAGTAGTCAGGGGGATGGTGGCTACACCTTC.